This T cell receptor (beta chain) was identified in a study of vaccination effects on CD4 cells after COVID-19. Data came from immunoSEQ multiplex PCR; TCRdb stores just in-frame clones and leaves some out. The data contain roughly 55,000 clones, roughly 80% of them singletons. CD4+ T cells specific for antigen were expanded with viral peptide pools by the ViraFEST assay before sequencing. Following an approximately 9-day culture, CD4+ T cells were purified. The vaccine given was either BNT162b2 or mRNA-1273, in two doses. Looked up from germline, CDR1 is MNHEY and CDR2 is SVGAGI. CDR3 length: 15 residues. Trimming removed 7 bases from V and 2 bases from J; junction bases left unmatched: 7. The count of this clone is one. What it binds is not known.

The chain has TRBV6-5 and TRBJ2-3; TRBD1 aligns across 9 bases. The sequencing here drew on CD4+ T cells from PBMCs cultured with HCoV-OC43 spike peptides, taken after COVID-19 vaccination. This sample's subset: HCoV-OC43 spike overlapping peptide pool stimulation. This sequence was found in a human donor who received a COVID-19 vaccine. In DNA, the CDR3 is TGTGCCAGCAACCCCGGGACAGGGAACACAGATACGCAGTATTTT. This encodes CASNPGTGNTDTQYF.